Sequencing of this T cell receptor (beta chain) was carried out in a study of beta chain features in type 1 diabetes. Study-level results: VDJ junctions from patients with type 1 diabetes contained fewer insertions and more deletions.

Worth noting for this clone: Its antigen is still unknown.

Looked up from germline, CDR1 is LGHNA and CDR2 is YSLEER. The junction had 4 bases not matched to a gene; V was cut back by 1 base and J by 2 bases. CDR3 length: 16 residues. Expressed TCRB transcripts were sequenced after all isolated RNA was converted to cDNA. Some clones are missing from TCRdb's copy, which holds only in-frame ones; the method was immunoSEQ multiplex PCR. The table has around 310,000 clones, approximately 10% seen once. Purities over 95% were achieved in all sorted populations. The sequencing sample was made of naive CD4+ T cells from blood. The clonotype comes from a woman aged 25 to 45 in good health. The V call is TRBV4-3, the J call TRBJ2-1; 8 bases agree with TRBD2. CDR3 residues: CASSQGSGGPYNEQFF. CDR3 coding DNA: TGCGCCAGCAGCCAAGGGAGCGGGGGACCCTACAATGAGCAGTTCTTC.